The 8 T cell receptor beta chains presented below share a single source sample, sequenced in a study of blood T cell repertoires in COVID-19. Repertoires were generated with immunoSEQ multiplex PCR, while TCRdb's copy carries only in-frame clones and drops some. The data contain tens of thousands of clones, roughly 85% of them seen just once; the ten biggest clones take up around 4%. Sample: peripheral blood. The receptors derive from a man in his fifties or sixties with acute or convalescent COVID-19.

Only a few counts were recorded for this clone. The chain joins TRBV5-6 to TRBJ1-3; the match to TRBD1 covers 7 bases. This CDR3 is 16 amino acids long. Losses at the gene ends were 4 bases for V and 1 base for J; bases not matched to a gene: 8. Germline V CDR1 and CDR2: SGHDT, YYEEEE. CDR3 sequence: CASSDTRQGSGNTIYF. DNA of the CDR3: TGTGCCAGCAGCGACACGAGACAGGGATCTGGAAACACCATATATTTT.

This chain links TRBV5-6 with TRBJ2-7; tentative D call: TRBD1 (5 bases). This CDR3 has 13 amino acids. Trimming pared 1 base from V and 4 bases from J, leaving 9 bases between. In germline, CDR1 is SGHDT, CDR2 YYEEEE. CDR3 in amino acids: CASSLLDSYEQYF. CDR3 sequence (DNA): TGTGCCAGCAGCTTGCTTGACAGTTACGAGCAGTACTTC.

The chain is built from TRBV6-6 and TRBJ1-5; D gene ambiguous. Trimming pared 0 bases from V and 3 bases from J, leaving 6 bases between. CDR3 length: 14 residues. Per the germline V gene, CDR1 is MNHNY and CDR2 is SVGAGI (reference sequence). CDR3 in amino acids: CASSYSESNQPQHF. Here the CDR3 DNA reads TGTGCCAGCAGTTACTCGGAGTCCAATCAGCCCCAGCATTTT.

J is TRBJ1-1 and V is TRBV3-1 (or the pseudogene TRBV3-2); possibly TRBD1 for D (5 bases). The CDR3 totals 12 residues. V was shortened by 6 bases and J by 9 bases, with 14 bases between the two germline ends. Germline loops: CDR1 LGHDT, CDR2 YNNKEL (reference sequence). DNA of the CDR3: TGTGCCAGCAGGGGGGGGACGGGGAAAGCTTTCTTT. This translates into CASRGGTGKAFF.

In this sample, this clone is medium-sized. This chain connects TRBV6-4 to TRBJ1-3, with D hard to call. The V gene's germline CDR1 is MRHNA and CDR2 SNTAGT. CDR3 size: 16 residues. V was trimmed by 6 bases and J by 0 bases, leaving 15 bases between them. The CDR3 DNA reads as TGTGCCAGCAGCGCTCCCTTACGGGACTCTGGAAACACCATATATTTT. Amino acid sequence: CASSAPLRDSGNTIYF.

This clone was observed a single time. The chain couples TRBV5-1 to TRBJ1-2; no definite D call. This CDR3 is 13 amino acids long. CDR1 is SGHRS and CDR2 is YFSETQ in the germline V gene. Deletions cut 7 bases from V and 5 bases from J, with 15 bases between. DNA for the CDR3: TGCGCCAGCTCAGAGGTCCCAAGGTATGGCTACACCTTC. This gives the protein CASSEVPRYGYTF.

J is TRBJ1-2 and V is TRBV6-5; D unresolved. The V end was cut by 0 bases, the J end by 4 bases, with 9 bases between. The CDR3 consists of 14 residues. Per the germline V gene, CDR1 is MNHEY and CDR2 is SVGAGI. The CDR3: CASSYSEGIYGYTF. The CDR3 region has the DNA TGTGCCAGCAGTTACTCGGAGGGTATCTATGGCTACACCTTC.

The V and J genes are TRBV4-3 and TRBJ1-6; unclear D gene. CDR1 is LGHNA and CDR2 is YSLEER in the germline V gene. Trimming pared 1 base from V and 0 bases from J, leaving 7 bases between. This CDR3 spans 16 amino acids. CDR3 in amino acids: CASSQGHGSYNSPLHF. The CDR3 DNA follows: TGCGCCAGCAGCCAAGGTCACGGCTCCTATAATTCACCCCTCCACTTT.